This T cell receptor (beta chain) was identified during a study of response to subunit inactivated influenza vaccine. Study findings and constraints: Few additional T cells are recruited per seasonal influenza vaccination, authors suggested.

Germline CDR1 is KGHDR and CDR2 is SFDVKD. CDR3 size: 15 residues. With 3 bases clipped from V and 7 bases from J, the junction kept 8 bases outside the gene matches. Via MiXCR, TCRdb re-called the RT-PCR reads, giving one row per CDR3 protein. This table has about 170,000 distinct CDR3 sequences, about 10% appearing once. There are many counts of this clonotype. Its antigen is undetermined. This rearrangement joins TRBV24-1 to TRBJ2-1; 7 nucleotides align to TRBD1. This TCR was recovered from a man aged 50 to 69 who received an inactivated influenza vaccine. The sample in question was CD8+ T cells sorted from PBMCs, obtained about 23 months after vaccination. The DNA for the CDR3 is TGTGCCACCAGTGATGCAAAACAGGGGAGAAATGAGCAGTTCTTC. Protein: CATSDAKQGRNEQFF.